These 29 T cell receptor beta chains were all obtained from the same sample, sequenced in a study of a mutant IDH1 vaccine in newly diagnosed glioma. No antigen is known for these receptors. The table came from immunoSEQ multiplex PCR; TCRdb's copy has only in-frame clones and leaves some out. The table lists just under 70,000 clones, roughly 84% of them singletons. Documented time point: week 35, safety follow-up. Vaccine doses each comprised 300 ug of mutant IDH1 20-mer peptide, with topical imiquimod. The input for sequencing was PBMCs, taken from a glioma patient whose treatment included an IDH1 peptide vaccine. Receptors originate from a man aged 18-30 years with glioma.

The chain carries TRBV6-5 and TRBJ1-2, with D unresolved. This CDR3 has 14 residues. From germline, CDR1 is MNHEY and CDR2 SVGAGI. The V end was cut by 0 bases, the J end by 5 bases, with 10 bases between. Here the CDR3 reads CASSYSGSQYGYTF. CDR3 bases: TGTGCCAGCAGTTACTCAGGGAGTCAATATGGCTACACCTTC.

The chain employs TRBV4-1 and TRBJ2-5, with D unresolved. V dropped 4 bases and J dropped 4 bases, with 10 bases sitting between them. This CDR3 contains 13 residues. In germline, CDR1 is MGHRA, CDR2 YSYEKL. The CDR3 nucleotides read TGCGCCAGCAGCCTACAGCTACGAGAGACCCAGTACTTC. Amino acids: CASSLQLRETQYF.

The V gene is TRBV6-5, the J gene TRBJ2-1, with D perhaps TRBD1 (5 bases). V was cut by 6 bases and J by 7 bases, with 13 bases left in between. The CDR3 totals 13 residues. Germline V CDR1 and CDR2: MNHEY, SVGAGI. The CDR3 DNA reads TGTGCCAGCAGACCCCGCAACAGGAATGAGCAGTTCTTC. Its translation is CASRPRNRNEQFF.

This clone was seen just once. V usage is TRBV10-3 and J usage is TRBJ1-2; D is ambiguous. The germline V gene has CDR1 ENHRY and CDR2 SYGVKD. Trimming removed 8 bases at V and 10 bases at J, with 14 bases between. The CDR3 covers 11 residues. This CDR3 is CAIGAGPVYTF. In DNA, the CDR3 is TGTGCCATCGGAGCCGGACCCGTCTACACCTTC.

This clone was seen once. In nucleotides, the CDR3 is TGTGCCAGCAGCTATACTCTACTCTTTTTGTTCTTC. Residues: CASSYTLLFLFF. The genes are TRBV7-9 and TRBJ2-1; D uncertain. CDR1 and CDR2 (germline): SEHNR, FQNEAQ (reference sequence). V was cut by 4 bases and J by 15 bases, with 16 bases left in between. The CDR3 contains 12 residues. Supplemented by reference TRBV7-9 and TRBJ2-1, the full variable domain reads DTGVSQNPRHKITKRGQNVTFRCDPISEHNRLYWYRQTLGQGPEFLTYFQNEAQLEKSRLLSDRFSAERPKGSFSTLEIQRTEQGDSAMYLCASSYTLLFLFFGPGTRLTVL.

The chain recombines TRBV5-6 with TRBJ1-1; D not certain. Germline assignment: CDR1 SGHDT and CDR2 YYEEEE. The CDR3 sequence is 13 residues long. V lost 0 bases to trimming and J lost 1 base, with 4 bases between them. CDR3 sequence (DNA): TGTGCCAGCAGCTTGGAAGGGAACACTGAAGCTTTCTTT. Its translation is CASSLEGNTEAFF.

J is TRBJ2-3 and V is TRBV6-6; TRBD1 or TRBD2 may be the D gene (6 bases each). Germline CDR1 reads MNHNY; CDR2 reads SVGAGI (reference sequence). Trimming took off 6 bases at V and 5 bases at J, with 18 bases between the two ends. This CDR3 contains 15 residues. The CDR3 DNA reads as TGTGCCAGCAGCCTAGGGGGGTCTGGTGGAGATACGCAGTATTTT. Amino acid sequence: CASSLGGSGGDTQYF.

V gene TRBV5-6 combines with J gene TRBJ2-6; the D is unclear. CDR3 length: 18 amino acids. CDR1 and CDR2 (germline): SGHDT, YYEEEE. V lost 0 bases and J 3 bases, leaving 16 bases between the germline ends. CDR3 sequence reads: CASSLDSPWVFGANVLTF. The CDR3 DNA is TGTGCCAGCAGCTTGGACTCTCCTTGGGTTTTTGGGGCCAACGTCCTGACTTTC.

The V call is TRBV18, the J call TRBJ2-1; 8 positions agree with TRBD1. The CDR3 length is 15 residues. Germline V CDR1 and CDR2: KGHSH, LQKENI. V gave up 2 bases and J gave up 2 bases; unmatched junction bases: 2. The DNA for the CDR3 is TGTGCCAGCTCACCATCAGGGGGCGCCTACAATGAGCAGTTCTTC. Protein: CASSPSGGAYNEQFF.

This clone was detected only a few times. This chain joins TRBV30 and TRBJ1-1; D is uncertain. V dropped 0 bases and J dropped 1 base, with 15 bases sitting between them. The CDR3 consists of 16 residues. The germline V gene encodes CDR1 GTSNPN and CDR2 SVGIG (reference sequence). CDR3 coding DNA: TGTGCCTGGAGTGTAAGGGTTGCAGGACCGAACACTGAAGCTTTCTTT. Its translation: CAWSVRVAGPNTEAFF.

This chain links TRBV9 with TRBJ1-5, with a weak D call TRBD1 (6 bases). Trimming took 6 bases from V and 0 from J, leaving 13 bases between them. This CDR3 region has 15 residues. CDR1 SGDLS and CDR2 YYNGEE come from the germline V gene. CDR3 protein: CASNPQGNSNQPQHF. The CDR3 nucleotides are TGTGCCAGCAACCCACAGGGCAATAGCAATCAGCCCCAGCATTTT.

The CDR3 DNA reads as TGTGCCAGCAGCTATACTTCGAGCACTGAAGCTTTCTTT. Amino acids: CASSYTSSTEAFF. The chain employs TRBV5-6 and TRBJ1-1; D gene uncertain. Germline V lookup: CDR1 SGHDT, CDR2 YYEEEE. The CDR3 consists of 13 residues. V was cut by 3 bases and J by 4 bases, with 10 bases left in between.

V and J are TRBV11-2 and TRBJ2-7; possible D gene TRBD2, 6 bases. Germline CDR1 is SGHAT and CDR2 is FQNNGV. The germline V and J ends were trimmed by 5 bases and 7 bases, with 15 bases remaining between them. The CDR3 sequence is 13 residues long. CDR3 sequence: CASSITSLGEQYF. The CDR3 DNA sequence: TGTGCCAGCAGCATAACTAGCCTCGGGGAGCAGTACTTC. The full variable domain, with the rest looked up from reference TRBV11-2 and TRBJ2-7, is EAGVAQSPRYKIIEKRQSVAFWCNPISGHATLYWYQQILGQGPKLLIQFQNNGVVDDSQLPKDRFSAERLKGVDSTLKIQPAKLEDSAVYLCASSITSLGEQYFGPGTRLTVT.

The chain couples TRBV5-1 to TRBJ2-1, with 12 bases that match TRBD2. V trimming: 4 bases; J trimming: 4 bases; junction bases outside the gene matches: 6. The germline CDR1 and CDR2 sequences are SGHRS and YFSETQ. The CDR3 consists of 16 residues. The CDR3 DNA is TGCGCCAGCAGCCGCGGACTAGCGGGAAATTACAATGAGCAGTTCTTC. It encodes CASSRGLAGNYNEQFF.

The chain couples TRBV6-6 to TRBJ2-7, with D uncertain. The CDR3 runs to 15 residues. Germline V gene lookup returns CDR1 MNHNY and CDR2 SVGAGI (reference sequence). Trimming took off 8 bases at V and 3 bases at J, with 20 bases between the two ends. For the CDR3, the DNA is TGTGCCAGCTGGAGTAGCCCCCACTACCTCTACGAGCAGTACTTC. Protein sequence: CASWSSPHYLYEQYF.

The J gene is TRBJ2-7, the V gene TRBV18; 7 nucleotides agree with TRBD1. Germline V gene sequence: CDR1 KGHSH, CDR2 LQKENI. Trimming cost V 4 bases and J 0 bases; bases outside gene matches: 6. The CDR3 length is 15 residues. The CDR3 region is CASSRRQGSSYEQYF. In DNA form, the CDR3 reads TGTGCCAGCTCACGGAGACAGGGCAGCTCCTACGAGCAGTACTTC.

The chain carries TRBV19 and TRBJ2-7; a possible D gene is TRBD2 (6 bases). The length of the CDR3 is 15 residues. CDR1 and CDR2 (germline): LNHDA, SQIVND (reference sequence). The germline V and J ends were trimmed by 2 bases and 2 bases, with 13 bases remaining between them. DNA for the CDR3: TGTGCCAGTAGTATATTGTTCCGCGGGGCCTACGAGCAGTACTTC. Translation gives CASSILFRGAYEQYF.

V usage is TRBV7-8 and J usage is TRBJ1-2; TRBD1 might be the D (6 bases). This CDR3 is built from 16 residues. Per the germline V gene, CDR1 is SGHVS and CDR2 is FQNEAQ. With 2 bases removed from V and 8 bases from J, the gap between germline ends came to 21 bases. CDR3 amino acids: CASSLSTSGQSKGYTF. CDR3 nucleotides: TGTGCCAGCAGCTTATCAACCAGCGGACAGTCTAAGGGCTACACCTTC.

V gene TRBV7-2 combines with J gene TRBJ1-5; a possible D gene is TRBD1 (5 bases). CDR1 is SGHTA, CDR2 FQGNSA, per germline. The V gene lost 5 bases and the J gene lost 0 bases, with 14 bases spanning the gap. There are 16 residues in the CDR3. CDR3 DNA: TGTGCCAGCAGCCCTAGGAGGGGCGATAGCAATCAGCCCCAGCATTTT. This gives the protein CASSPRRGDSNQPQHF.

This chain connects TRBV6-5 to TRBJ2-7; D is unresolved. The germline V gene encodes CDR1 MNHEY and CDR2 SVGAGI. CDR3 length: 13 amino acids. Trimming stripped 7 bases from V and 0 bases from J, with 10 bases between. The CDR3 DNA reads TGTGCCAGCACCCACCCTAGCTCCTACGAGCAGTACTTC. It yields the protein CASTHPSSYEQYF.

The chain has TRBV14 and TRBJ2-1, with TRBD2 as a possible D gene (6 bases). The CDR3 length is 16 residues. Germline CDR1 reads SGHDN; CDR2 reads FVKESK. Trimming stripped 0 bases from V and 6 bases from J, with 15 bases between. CDR3 sequence (DNA): TGTGCCAGCAGCCAAGACTTCGGGACTCCCCTCAATGAGCAGTTCTTC. Amino acids: CASSQDFGTPLNEQFF.

The rearrangement links TRBV2 to TRBJ2-7; tentatively, D is TRBD1 or TRBD2 (5 bases each). Germline CDR1 reads SNHLY; CDR2 reads FYNNEI. The CDR3 totals 14 residues. Trimming shortened V by 2 bases and J by 6 bases, and 14 bases separated the two germline ends. CDR3 DNA sequence: TGTGCCAGCAGTGAAAAATACCCGGGGCTCGAGCAGTACTTC. Amino acids: CASSEKYPGLEQYF.

In this sample, this clone turned up a few times. This chain links TRBV7-2 with TRBJ1-2; 8 nucleotides line up with TRBD1. Germline V gene data show CDR1 as SGHTA and CDR2 as FQGNSA. This CDR3 contains 15 residues. V trimming: 6 bases; J trimming: 1 base; junction bases outside the gene matches: 7. The CDR3 reads CASSLQGGLNYGYTF. CDR3 nucleotides: TGTGCCAGCAGTCTACAGGGGGGTCTTAACTATGGCTACACCTTC.

V is TRBV30 and J is TRBJ2-7, with 7 nucleotides matching TRBD2. With 3 bases clipped from V and 0 bases from J, the junction kept 11 bases outside the gene matches. CDR1 is GTSNPN, CDR2 SVGIG, per germline (reference sequence). This CDR3 contains 16 residues. The CDR3 DNA is TGTGCCTGGAGCCTCGGAGGAGCGGGGTCCTCCTACGAGCAGTACTTC. This codes for CAWSLGGAGSSYEQYF. The full variable domain, completed using reference TRBV30 and TRBJ2-7, is SQTIHQWPATLVQPVGSPLSLECTVEGTSNPNLYWYRQAAGRGLQLLFYSVGIGQISSEVPQNLSASRPQDRQFILSSKKLLLSDSGFYLCAWSLGGAGSSYEQYFGPGTRLTVT.

The chain links TRBV5-8 to TRBJ1-2; TRBD1 matches at 7 bases. After removal of 4 bases from V and 4 bases from J, the junction contained 4 bases not matched to a gene. The CDR3 has 13 residues. Germline V gene data show CDR1 as SGHTS and CDR2 as YDEGEE. In DNA form, the CDR3 reads TGTGCCAGCAGCCTCCAGGGGGGCTATGGCTACACCTTC. Translated: CASSLQGGYGYTF. The full variable domain, with the rest looked up from reference TRBV5-8 and TRBJ1-2, is EAGVTQSPTHLIKTRGQQATLRCSPISGHTSVYWYQQALGLGLQFLLWYDEGEERNRGNFPPRFSGRQFPNYSSELNVNALELEDSALYLCASSLQGGYGYTFGSGTRLTVV.

CDR3 protein: CALRGTDSFGYTF. The DNA for the CDR3 is TGTGCCCTCAGGGGGACGGACTCCTTTGGCTACACCTTC. The chain recombines TRBV19 with TRBJ1-2; 7 bases are a match to TRBD1. Germline CDR1 LNHDA, CDR2 SQIVND (reference sequence). This CDR3 is built from 13 residues. Unmatched junction bases numbered 13, after V lost 11 bases and J lost 7 bases.

This rearrangement joins TRBV30 to TRBJ2-7, with D possibly TRBD1 on 5 matching bases. Germline V lookup: CDR1 GTSNPN, CDR2 SVGIG (reference sequence). The V end lost 4 bases, the J end lost 3 bases, and 13 bases lay between the germline ends. The CDR3 spans 13 residues. The CDR3 DNA reads TGTGCCTGGACTGTAGGGGCCTACTACGAGCAGTACTTC. Its protein is CAWTVGAYYEQYF.

This clone was observed once. This chain connects TRBV4-3 to TRBJ1-4; 7 bases agree with TRBD1. Germline CDR1 reads LGHNA; CDR2 reads YSLEER. The CDR3 runs to 14 residues. J gave up 8 bases and V 4 bases, and 7 bases lay outside the gene matches. In nucleotides, the CDR3 is TGCGCCAGCAGCCCGACAGGGCGTCGAGAAAAACTGTTTTTT. Amino acids: CASSPTGRREKLFF.

The CDR3 DNA is TGCGCCAGCAGCCTACTACCAGCACAGGGGGGACTCTACGAGCAGTACTTC. This gives the protein CASSLLPAQGGLYEQYF. The chain recombines TRBV4-3 with TRBJ2-7; 8 nucleotides line up with TRBD1. The CDR3 length is 17 residues. Per the germline V gene, CDR1 is LGHNA and CDR2 is YSLEER. J gave up 3 bases and V 4 bases, and 14 bases lay outside the gene matches.